This TCR beta chain was identified during a study of human T cells and chemical hapten exposure (dated by TCRdb to the early 2020s). About the full investigation: For sensitization, 2% DPC in acetone was applied to a 2 cm by 2 cm area of upper inner arm skin. Weekly therapeutic DPC doses were additionally applied to the scalp of patients throughout the approximately 24-week study period. Patch tests used Finn chambers with 0.01% DPC on the upper back, scored after 6 days by International Contact Dermatitis Research Group standards. The mostly female patient cohort included alopecia areata with under or over 50% scalp involvement, alopecia totalis and alopecia universalis. Libraries were combined into a pool for sequencing, and differences in TCR yield between samples came mainly from small differences in library volumes within the pool. The study tracked peripheral blood TCR repertoire changes in vivo during primary and secondary sensitization to the hapten diphenylcyclopropenone (DPC) in alopecia patients. Patient blood was sampled pre-sensitization (week 0) and at 2, 6 and about 24 weeks after DPC sensitization. For TCR sequencing, blood came from 25 to 35 alopecia patients at anywhere from one to four time points (pre-sensitization, 2, 6 and 24 weeks).

The protocol used for the library was RACE. The sequencer listed for this sample is NextSeq 500. During library preparation, unique molecular identifiers were attached to individual cDNA molecules so that TCRs could be counted in a quantitative, reproducible way. Each blood RNA sample was used to sequence both TCR alpha and TCR beta chains. The study's own analysis went as follows. Samples had a median of approximately 96,000 TCRs, with a range from roughly 20,000 to 700,000. V, J and CDR3 annotation of the TCR reads was performed with the Decombinator software suite. To make PS versus PT1 abundance plots, every sample was subsampled to the same number of TCRs (28,000). Expanded TCRs were defined as absent before sensitization and observed at least eight times at the 2-week time point. In TCRdb, the public reads were trimmed at Q25 with fastp and aligned with MiXCR, with productive beta chains retained. Identical CDR3 protein sequences are pooled into one entry, listed with their most common genes and DNA. It is TCRdb's table, rather than the study itself, that gives the V and J calls and clone size. Counted in this sample were some 42,000 distinct CDR3 sequences; more than 8.5% of them appeared once. About 15% of the sample comes from the top ten.

Here is what the overall study found, with its caveats: The number of PT1 expanded TCRs positively correlated with patch test score, significant at thresholds 8, 16 and 32 but not 4. After repeated subsampling, the strength of the expansion versus patch-test correlation and the threshold at which it became significant changed. Because all patients had alopecia, a presumed autoimmune disease, the immune response of the patients might differ from that of healthy individuals. Expanded TCRs formed significantly more large CDR3 similarity clusters than pre-sensitization or healthy control sets, consistent with antigen-driven responses. DPC sensitization did not change how many TCRs were above 1 in 1000 frequency, and no evidence was found of alterations in global repertoire structure.

A distance of 4 bases separates the germline ends of V and J, which lose 7 bases and 0 bases respectively. From the germline V gene, CDR1 is MDHEN and CDR2 is SYDVKM. From the cysteine up to the phenylalanine, the CDR3 has a length of 12 residues. Only the CDR3 portion is preserved as DNA: 36 bases, with reading frame beginning at the first base. This sample's time point label indicates: patch test 2, 6 weeks after DPC sensitization. The sample's treatment or condition label, in plain terms: therapeutic diphenylcyclopropenone sensitization with weekly scalp DPC. At every patch-test visit, the blood draw took place before the patch test was put on. To be eligible, patients had to be aged 18 to 70, diagnosed with alopecia and judged suitable for DPC therapy, while pregnant patients were excluded. Total RNA was extracted from unfractionated whole blood collected in Tempus Blood RNA tubes. This clonotype was observed many times. Its specific antigen is unknown. No base-level quality is on record; no much larger clone is a single base apart.

The sample was whole blood, taken in connection with sensitization to the hapten diphenylcyclopropenone (DPC). This TCR came from a woman between 40 and 50 years old with alopecia areata. Some clones in this sample may be carry-over from other donors' samples. Recombination linked TRBV28 to TRBJ2-4; the D gene remains uncertain. The nucleotide sequence reads TGTGCCAGCACAACAGCCAAAAACATTCAGTACTTC. Translated, this is CASTTAKNIQYF.